A single sample is the source of the 27 T cell receptor beta chains below, sequenced in a study of shared clonotypes between healthy human individuals. Naive CD8 cells lacked CD45RO, underwent positive selection for CCR7 and left out terminally differentiated effector memory CD45RA+ cells. Sequencing was performed with immunoSEQ multiplex PCR; in TCRdb, only in-frame clones are kept and a portion is missing. The top ten clones hold around 24% of a sample with approximately 810,000 clones, more than 85% of them seen once. The material sequenced was naive CD8+ T cells sorted from blood. Receptor source: a man aged 25-40 years in good health.

Only one count was recorded for this clone. V usage is TRBV6-5 and J usage is TRBJ2-2, with D hard to call. The V gene lost 7 bases and the J gene lost 2 bases, with 8 bases spanning the gap. The CDR3 covers 13 residues. Germline V gene lookup returns CDR1 MNHEY and CDR2 SVGAGI. CDR3 DNA sequence: TGTGCCAGCAACACCCCTAACACCGGGGAGCTGTTTTTT. Amino acids: CASNTPNTGELFF.

The chain couples TRBV2 to TRBJ1-1; no definite D call. Trimming took off 8 bases at V and 6 bases at J, with 4 bases between the two ends. Germline CDR1 SNHLY, CDR2 FYNNEI. The CDR3 runs 9 residues. The CDR3 here is CASGAEAFF. CDR3 sequence (DNA): TGTGCCAGCGGAGCTGAAGCTTTCTTT.

The chain recombines TRBV29-1 with TRBJ1-2, with 8 bases fitting TRBD1. Germline loops: CDR1 SQVTM, CDR2 ANQGSEA. The V gene end was trimmed by 5 bases and the J gene end by 3 bases; junction bases not matched to a gene: 11. The CDR3 runs 15 residues. The CDR3 protein is CSVYRSGGEYYGYTF. In nucleotides, the CDR3 is TGCAGCGTTTATCGTTCAGGGGGCGAATACTATGGCTACACCTTC.

The CDR3 loop reads CASSLQPRGVTHPYEQYF. CDR3 nucleotides: TGTGCCAGCAGTTTACAGCCCAGGGGGGTAACGCACCCCTACGAGCAGTACTTC. V usage is TRBV28 and J usage is TRBJ2-7; TRBD1 might be the D (7 bases). Germline CDR1 reads MDHEN; CDR2 reads SYDVKM. This CDR3 is built from 18 residues. The V and J ends lost 2 bases and 2 bases respectively, with 22 bases between them.

V is TRBV27 and J is TRBJ2-7, with 7 bases lining up with TRBD1. This CDR3 region has 15 residues. Losses at the gene ends were 1 base for V and 0 bases for J; bases not matched to a gene: 3. Germline CDR1 is MNHEY and CDR2 is SMNVEV (reference sequence). CDR3 DNA: TGTGCCAGCAGTTTATTTGCAGGGGGCTCCTACGAGCAGTACTTC. It yields the protein CASSLFAGGSYEQYF.

The rearrangement links TRBV29-1 to TRBJ1-2; D gene unclear. The CDR3 covers 16 residues. CDR1 and CDR2 (germline): SQVTM, ANQGSEA. The V gene lost 5 bases and the J gene lost 1 base, with 20 bases spanning the gap. CDR3 amino acids: CSVFLPGEDLNYGYTF. The CDR3 DNA is TGCAGCGTTTTTCTCCCCGGGGAGGATCTTAACTATGGCTACACCTTC.

J is TRBJ2-1 and V is TRBV7-2; TRBD2 matches 11 bases. In germline, CDR1 is SGHTA, CDR2 FQGNSA. Unmatched junction bases numbered 8, after V lost 5 bases and J lost 8 bases. This CDR3 comprises 15 residues. CDR3 region: CASSATSGNLDEQFF. CDR3 bases: TGTGCCAGCAGCGCGACTAGCGGGAATCTCGATGAGCAGTTCTTC.

This clone was seen a single time. The rearrangement joins TRBV28 to TRBJ2-7; the D is unclear. Trimming left V 5 bases short and J 3 bases short, with 8 bases between. This CDR3 region has 12 residues. Germline assignment: CDR1 MDHEN and CDR2 SYDVKM. CDR3 loop: CASSATDYEQYF. CDR3 bases: TGTGCCAGCAGTGCGACTGACTACGAGCAGTACTTC.

The V and J genes are TRBV27 and TRBJ2-1, with D unclear. CDR3 length: 14 amino acids. CDR1 is MNHEY and CDR2 is SMNVEV in the germline V gene (reference sequence). Trimming removed 7 bases from V and 0 bases from J, with 10 bases in between. The DNA of the CDR3 is TGTGCCAGCACCATGCTGGACTCCTACAATGAGCAGTTCTTC. Translating it yields CASTMLDSYNEQFF.

The chain uses TRBV11-2 and TRBJ2-1; 8 bases agree with TRBD1. The CDR3 is 14 amino acids. Germline loops: CDR1 SGHAT, CDR2 FQNNGV. V was pared by 4 bases and J by 15 bases, with 14 bases of the junction left unmatched. In DNA, the CDR3 is TGTGCCAGCAGCTCGGTACAAGGACAGGGATGGGCGTTCTTC. This translates into CASSSVQGQGWAFF.

The rearrangement joins TRBV30 to TRBJ2-3; a weak D match, TRBD1 (5 bases). Trimming left V 0 bases short and J 0 bases short, with 13 bases between. The CDR3 spans 16 residues. The V gene's germline CDR1 is GTSNPN and CDR2 SVGIG (reference sequence). CDR3 region: CAWSVLGTGSTDTQYF. The CDR3 nucleotides are TGTGCCTGGAGTGTACTCGGCACAGGTAGCACAGATACGCAGTATTTT.

The J gene is TRBJ2-3, the V gene TRBV9, with 12 bases identical to TRBD2. V dropped 2 bases and J dropped 2; count of bases not matched to a gene: 3. Germline V gives CDR1 SGDLS, CDR2 YYNGEE. The CDR3 covers 16 residues. For the CDR3, the DNA is TGTGCCAGCAGCGTCGGGACTAGCGGGCCCACAGATACGCAGTATTTT. It specifies CASSVGTSGPTDTQYF. Variable domain in full (rest from reference TRBV9 and TRBJ2-3): DSGVTQTPKHLITATGQRVTLRCSPRSGDLSVYWYQQSLDQGLQFLIQYYNGEERAKGNILERFSAQQFPDLHSELNLSSLELGDSALYFCASSVGTSGPTDTQYFGPGTRLTVL.

The chain carries TRBV7-6 and TRBJ2-2, with 10 bases that match TRBD2. The CDR3 length is 16 residues. Looked up from germline, CDR1 is SGHVS and CDR2 is FNYEAQ. Trimming at V came to 4 bases and at J to 0 bases, leaving 2 bases not matched to a gene. The CDR3 sequence is CASSSLAGANTGELFF. The CDR3 bases are TGTGCCAGCAGCTCCCTAGCGGGGGCGAACACCGGGGAGCTGTTTTTT.

The genes are TRBV4-1 and TRBJ1-2; D not resolved. There are 15 residues in the CDR3. V was cut by 3 bases and J by 5 bases, with 16 bases left in between. In germline, CDR1 is MGHRA, CDR2 YSYEKL. CDR3 region: CASSQTDITGYGYTF. Written as DNA, the CDR3 is TGCGCCAGCAGCCAGACCGACATAACCGGGTATGGCTACACCTTC.

The rearrangement links TRBV5-8 to TRBJ2-3; no definite D call. V was cut by 4 bases and J by 1 base, with 10 bases left in between. Germline V gene sequence: CDR1 SGHTS, CDR2 YDEGEE. This CDR3 comprises 14 residues. The CDR3 loop reads CASSLGWGTDTQYF. DNA for the CDR3: TGTGCCAGCAGCCTCGGGTGGGGCACAGATACGCAGTATTTT.

The rearrangement links TRBV18 to TRBJ2-1; perhaps TRBD2 as D (6 bases). Trimming shortened V by 6 bases and J by 7 bases, and 10 bases separated the two germline ends. Germline CDR1 KGHSH, CDR2 LQKENI. The CDR3 runs to 12 residues. The chain's CDR3 is CASSGLRNEQFF. The CDR3 DNA sequence: TGTGCCAGCTCGGGACTGAGGAATGAGCAGTTCTTC.

This rearrangement joins TRBV30 to TRBJ2-1; TRBD1 might be the D (5 bases). The germline V and J ends were trimmed by 0 bases and 7 bases, with 13 bases remaining between them. Germline loops: CDR1 GTSNPN, CDR2 SVGIG (reference sequence). CDR3 length: 14 amino acids. The CDR3 DNA is TGTGCCTGGAGTGTTTCCGGACATCTAAATGAGCAGTTCTTC. Translated: CAWSVSGHLNEQFF.

The CDR3 here is CASSSLGGGTDTQYF. In nucleotides, the CDR3 is TGCGCCAGCAGCTCCCTGGGGGGAGGCACAGATACGCAGTATTTT. The chain recombines TRBV4-1 with TRBJ2-3; D possibly corresponds to TRBD2 (6 bases). Germline V gene sequence: CDR1 MGHRA, CDR2 YSYEKL. The length of the CDR3 is 15 residues. Trimming took off 5 bases at V and 1 base at J, with 13 bases between the two ends.

This chain uses TRBV6-6 with TRBJ2-1, with TRBD1 matching over 7 bases. Germline values: CDR1 MNHNY, CDR2 SVGAGI (reference sequence). The trim removed 5 bases at V and 0 bases at J, leaving 4 bases unmatched. The CDR3 loop spans 15 amino acids. DNA for the CDR3: TGTGCCAGCAGTCCGGGACAGAGCTCCTACAATGAGCAGTTCTTC. Translating gives CASSPGQSSYNEQFF.

The chain uses TRBV28 and TRBJ2-2; D remains unclear. Trimming cost V 7 bases and J 6 bases, with 6 bases left between them. Germline V gene data show CDR1 as MDHEN and CDR2 as SYDVKM. The CDR3 has 11 amino acids. CDR3 in amino acids: CASISAGELFF. The CDR3 nucleotides are TGTGCCAGCATCAGTGCCGGGGAGCTGTTTTTT.

The chain uses TRBV5-6 and TRBJ2-7; 9 nucleotides agree with TRBD1. The V segment lost 0 bases and the J segment 5 bases; nucleotides outside the gene matches: 3. CDR1 is SGHDT and CDR2 is YYEEEE in the germline V gene. The CDR3 length is 14 residues. CDR3 region: CASSLGDRANEQYF. Here the CDR3 DNA reads TGTGCCAGCAGCTTGGGGGACAGGGCTAACGAGCAGTACTTC.

This clone appeared once. The chain combines TRBV25-1 with TRBJ1-5, with D perhaps TRBD1 (6 bases). V lost 4 bases and J lost 0, with 16 bases in between. This CDR3 has 17 residues. Germline V gives CDR1 MGHDK, CDR2 SYGVNS. CDR3 sequence: CASSVLGGWVSNQPQHF. DNA of the CDR3: TGTGCCAGCAGTGTATTAGGGGGTTGGGTTAGCAATCAGCCCCAGCATTTT.

The chain combines TRBV30 with TRBJ2-1; D is unresolved. Trimming pared 3 bases from V and 4 bases from J, leaving 7 bases between. The CDR3 sequence is 12 residues long. CDR1 and CDR2 from the germline V gene are GTSNPN and SVGIG (reference sequence). The CDR3: CAWRSGYNEQFF. In nucleotides, the CDR3 is TGTGCCTGGAGGTCCGGGTACAATGAGCAGTTCTTC. The entire variable domain, with the rest obtained from reference TRBV30 and TRBJ2-1, is as follows: SQTIHQWPATLVQPVGSPLSLECTVEGTSNPNLYWYRQAAGRGLQLLFYSVGIGQISSEVPQNLSASRPQDRQFILSSKKLLLSDSGFYLCAWRSGYNEQFFGPGTRLTVL.

The J gene is TRBJ2-1, the V gene TRBV6-6; 13 bases match TRBD2. Germline V lookup: CDR1 MNHNY, CDR2 SVGAGI (reference sequence). Trimming at V came to 0 bases and at J to 7 bases, leaving 3 bases not matched to a gene. The CDR3 runs 16 residues. CDR3 sequence: CASSYSGLAGRNEQFF. DNA for the CDR3: TGTGCCAGCAGTTACTCGGGACTAGCGGGAAGAAATGAGCAGTTCTTC.

The genes are TRBV7-2 and TRBJ2-1, with D unresolved. The CDR3 contains 15 residues. CDR1 is SGHTA and CDR2 is FQGNSA in the germline V gene. Trimming stripped 5 bases from V and 0 bases from J, with 11 bases between. Here the CDR3 DNA reads TGTGCCAGCAGCGCCGACTCAAGCTCCTACAATGAGCAGTTCTTC. It yields the protein CASSADSSSYNEQFF.

V and J are TRBV19 and TRBJ2-7; possibly TRBD1 for D (5 bases). V was shortened by 7 bases and J by 5 bases, with 21 bases between the two germline ends. The CDR3 loop spans 15 amino acids. The germline V gene has CDR1 LNHDA and CDR2 SQIVND (reference sequence). This chain's CDR3 is CASKAFPQGGDEQYF. In DNA form, the CDR3 reads TGTGCCAGTAAAGCTTTTCCCCAGGGTGGAGACGAGCAGTACTTC. Complete variable domain (other parts from reference TRBV19 and TRBJ2-7): DGGITQSPKYLFRKEGQNVTLSCEQNLNHDAMYWYRQDPGQGLRLIYYSQIVNDFQKGDIAEGYSVSREKKESFPLTVTSAQKNPTAFYLCASKAFPQGGDEQYFGPGTRLTVT.

This sequence joins TRBV15 and TRBJ2-3; TRBD1 aligns across 7 bases. After removal of 1 base from V and 2 bases from J, the junction contained 3 bases not matched to a gene. Germline V lookup: CDR1 LNHNV, CDR2 YYDKDF (reference sequence). The CDR3 extends over 15 amino acids. DNA for the CDR3: TGTGCCACCAGCAGAGCAGGACAGGCCACAGATACGCAGTATTTT. It encodes CATSRAGQATDTQYF.